Below are 29 T cell receptor beta chains sequenced from a single sample in a study of T cell repertoires and HLA-DP antigens listed by TCRdb under 2018. Library creation used the immunoSEQ multiplex PCR assay. Not all clones reach the TCRdb copy of this immuneACCESS table, which keeps in-frame sequences only. Checked studies attribute under half of the gap to unresolved V genes and leave the rest unexplained. Across this sample there are around 100,000 clones, with almost 95% seen only once. The ten largest make up approximately 0.29% of the sample. These TCRs' antigens remain unknown. The sample was CD4+ T cells from PBMCs. The receptors were sampled from a woman between 18 and 29 years old in good health and CMV-seronegative.

Concerning this clone: Other DNA sequences in the sample encode the same CDR3. This chain uses TRBV6-5 with TRBJ2-5, with D unresolved. V was clipped by 6 bases and J by 5 bases, with 13 bases between them. Per germline, CDR1 MNHEY and CDR2 SVGAGI. The CDR3 is 13 amino acids. The CDR3 nucleotides read TGTGCCAGCAGCCCTGGATCAGAGGAGACCCAGTACTTC. Residues: CASSPGSEETQYF.

This chain joins TRBV6-1 and TRBJ1-2, with 9 nucleotides matching TRBD1. The V segment lost 0 bases and the J segment 13 bases; nucleotides outside the gene matches: 6. This CDR3 comprises 13 residues. CDR1 is MNHNS, CDR2 SASEGT, per germline. CDR3 region: CASSEANRGQGTF. For the CDR3, the DNA is TGTGCCAGCAGTGAAGCGAACAGGGGACAGGGCACCTTC.

The chain employs TRBV4-1 and TRBJ1-2; 9 bases align to TRBD1. Trimming cost V 4 bases and J 4 bases; bases outside gene matches: 4. Germline values: CDR1 MGHRA, CDR2 YSYEKL. The CDR3 is 14 amino acids. The CDR3: CASSREGQGYGYTF. The CDR3 DNA reads TGCGCCAGCAGCCGAGAGGGACAGGGCTATGGCTACACCTTC.

This clone was found once. The gene calls are TRBV29-1 and TRBJ2-3; 7 bases line up with TRBD1. Germline lookup yields CDR1 SQVTM and CDR2 ANQGSEA. The CDR3 is made up of 15 amino acids. Trimming at V came to 4 bases and at J to 1 base, leaving 8 bases not matched to a gene. The CDR3 bases are TGCAGCGTTGGAAAGGGGGCTGGAGGCACAGATACGCAGTATTTT. Amino acids: CSVGKGAGGTDTQYF.

V and J are TRBV7-3 and TRBJ2-2; D unclear. V lost 2 bases and J 2 bases, leaving 12 bases between the germline ends. Germline V CDR1 and CDR2: SGHTA, FQGTGA. This CDR3 has 16 amino acids. The CDR3 protein is CASSLRRALNTGELFF. CDR3 bases: TGTGCCAGCAGCTTACGCCGGGCCTTAAACACCGGGGAGCTGTTTTTT.

This sequence joins TRBV5-1 and TRBJ2-1; 8 bases align to TRBD2. Germline CDR1 and CDR2: SGHRS and YFSETQ. The trim removed 4 bases at V and 4 bases at J, leaving 7 bases unmatched. The CDR3 runs 15 residues. DNA for the CDR3: TGCGCCAGCAGCCCCCAGGCGGGGGGTTACAATGAGCAGTTCTTC. This codes for CASSPQAGGYNEQFF. The full variable domain, rest sourced from reference TRBV5-1 and TRBJ2-1, is KAGVTQTPRYLIKTRGQQVTLSCSPISGHRSVSWYQQTPGQGLQFLFEYFSETQRNKGNFPGRFSGRQFSNSRSEMNVSTLELGDSALYLCASSPQAGGYNEQFFGPGTRLTVL.

CDR3 sequence: CASNPDSRTDTQYF. CDR3 nucleotides: TGTGCCAGTAACCCGGACAGCCGCACAGATACGCAGTATTTT. The genes are TRBV19 and TRBJ2-3; the D gene is possibly TRBD1 (6 bases). Per the germline V gene, CDR1 is LNHDA and CDR2 is SQIVND (reference sequence). V was clipped by 7 bases and J by 1 base, with 12 bases between them. This CDR3 comprises 14 residues.

This clone was observed once. The gene calls are TRBV2 and TRBJ1-2; no firm D call. V shed 6 bases and J shed 3 bases, with 14 bases lying between them. Germline V gene sequence: CDR1 SNHLY, CDR2 FYNNEI. CDR3 size: 14 residues. In nucleotides, the CDR3 is TGTGCCAGCAGCGGTGACCCCTCATACTATGGCTACACCTTC. It specifies CASSGDPSYYGYTF.

The chain links TRBV5-5 to TRBJ2-6; 7 positions agree with TRBD1. Trimming at V came to 0 bases and at J to 4 bases, leaving 4 bases not matched to a gene. The CDR3 extends over 16 amino acids. The germline V gene encodes CDR1 SGHKS and CDR2 YYEKEE (reference sequence). This chain's CDR3 is CASSLATGAGANVLTF. The CDR3 DNA reads as TGTGCCAGCAGCTTGGCCACAGGGGCCGGGGCCAACGTCCTGACTTTC.

This chain joins TRBV19 and TRBJ2-1; 8 nucleotides align to TRBD2. The CDR3 contains 15 residues. The V gene's germline CDR1 is LNHDA and CDR2 SQIVND (reference sequence). V dropped 3 bases and J dropped 3; count of bases not matched to a gene: 4. CDR3 sequence reads: CASSMQAGDYNEQFF. CDR3 in DNA: TGTGCCAGTAGTATGCAAGCGGGAGACTACAATGAGCAGTTCTTC. The whole variable domain, remainder taken from reference TRBV19 and TRBJ2-1, is DGGITQSPKYLFRKEGQNVTLSCEQNLNHDAMYWYRQDPGQGLRLIYYSQIVNDFQKGDIAEGYSVSREKKESFPLTVTSAQKNPTAFYLCASSMQAGDYNEQFFGPGTRLTVL.

J is TRBJ1-2 and V is TRBV4-1; no clear D gene. Trimming shortened V by 0 bases and J by 5 bases, and 7 bases separated the two germline ends. CDR1 MGHRA and CDR2 YSYEKL come from the germline V gene. The CDR3 sequence is 13 residues long. The CDR3 here is CASSQDGSYGYTF. The DNA for the CDR3 is TGCGCCAGCAGCCAAGATGGGAGTTATGGCTACACCTTC.

This rearrangement joins TRBV19 to TRBJ2-1; no reliable D call. Germline assignment: CDR1 LNHDA and CDR2 SQIVND (reference sequence). The CDR3 runs to 13 residues. Trimming pared 8 bases from V and 3 bases from J, leaving 11 bases between. DNA for the CDR3: TGTGCCAGTTCTAGAGCGAACTACAATGAGCAGTTCTTC. Translated: CASSRANYNEQFF.

The V and J genes are TRBV11-2 and TRBJ2-3; D may be TRBD1 (6 bases). With 4 bases removed from V and 0 bases from J, the gap between germline ends came to 11 bases. Looked up from germline, CDR1 is SGHAT and CDR2 is FQNNGV. The CDR3 runs to 15 residues. The CDR3 nucleotides are TGTGCCAGCAGCTCCGTGACAGGCAGCACAGATACGCAGTATTTT. Its translation: CASSSVTGSTDTQYF. Complete variable domain (other parts from reference TRBV11-2 and TRBJ2-3): EAGVAQSPRYKIIEKRQSVAFWCNPISGHATLYWYQQILGQGPKLLIQFQNNGVVDDSQLPKDRFSAERLKGVDSTLKIQPAKLEDSAVYLCASSSVTGSTDTQYFGPGTRLTVL.

The chain has TRBV27 and TRBJ2-3, with 8 bases fitting TRBD1. This CDR3 is 15 amino acids long. Germline CDR1 and CDR2: MNHEY and SMNVEV (reference sequence). Trimming cost V 2 bases and J 7 bases; bases outside gene matches: 8. The CDR3 DNA reads TGTGCCAGCAGTTTAGTTGGGACAGGAATTTATACGCAGTATTTT. Its protein is CASSLVGTGIYTQYF.

The chain uses TRBV5-4 and TRBJ2-1; no firm D call. Trimming pared 6 bases from V and 4 bases from J, leaving 5 bases between. The CDR3 is made up of 11 amino acids. Germline CDR1 SGHNT, CDR2 YYREEE (reference sequence). CDR3 amino acids: CASTKYNEQFF. The DNA of the CDR3 is TGTGCCAGCACCAAATACAATGAGCAGTTCTTC.

This chain links TRBV2 with TRBJ2-5; TRBD1 might be the D (6 bases). Germline CDR1 and CDR2: SNHLY and FYNNEI. The V end was cut by 6 bases, the J end by 4 bases, with 18 bases between. The CDR3 consists of 15 residues. CDR3 residues: CASRETGSWRETQYF. The CDR3 region has the DNA TGTGCCAGCAGGGAGACAGGTTCCTGGCGAGAGACCCAGTACTTC.

CDR3 nucleotides: TGTGCCAGCAGGGGGACAGGGGGTGGTGAAAAACTGTTTTTT. This encodes CASRGTGGGEKLFF. The chain couples TRBV27 to TRBJ1-4; TRBD1 aligns across 11 bases. V lost 6 bases and J lost 7; bases outside the gene matches: 4. This CDR3 is built from 14 residues. Germline V lookup: CDR1 MNHEY, CDR2 SMNVEV (reference sequence).

The V call is TRBV14, the J call TRBJ1-6, with TRBD1 matching 10 bases. V trimming: 6 bases; J trimming: 7 bases; junction bases outside the gene matches: 0. Germline CDR1 reads SGHDN; CDR2 reads FVKESK. CDR3 size: 13 residues. As DNA, the CDR3 is TGTGCCAGCAGGGACAGGGGGAATTCACCCCTCCACTTT. Residues: CASRDRGNSPLHF. Combining the CDR3 with reference TRBV14 and TRBJ1-6 gives the whole variable domain EAGVTQFPSHSVIEKGQTVTLRCDPISGHDNLYWYRRVMGKEIKFLLHFVKESKQDESGMPNNRFLAERTGGTYSTLKVQPAELEDSGVYFCASRDRGNSPLHFGNGTRLTVT.

This chain uses TRBV30 with TRBJ2-3; D unresolved. CDR3 size: 11 residues. Trimming took 7 bases from V and 5 from J, leaving 10 bases between them. Per germline, CDR1 GTSNPN and CDR2 SVGIG (reference sequence). The CDR3: CASKERDTQYF. The CDR3 DNA sequence: TGTGCCTCTAAGGAGAGAGATACGCAGTATTTT. The full variable domain, completed using reference TRBV30 and TRBJ2-3, is SQTIHQWPATLVQPVGSPLSLECTVEGTSNPNLYWYRQAAGRGLQLLFYSVGIGQISSEVPQNLSASRPQDRQFILSSKKLLLSDSGFYLCASKERDTQYFGPGTRLTVL.

The chain carries TRBV5-1 and TRBJ2-7; 12 nucleotides align to TRBD2. With V trimmed by 4 bases and J by 1 base, 6 bases remained unmatched. The CDR3 extends over 16 amino acids. The V gene's germline CDR1 is SGHRS and CDR2 YFSETQ. CDR3: CASSLDGLAGSYEQYF. The CDR3 DNA follows: TGCGCCAGCAGCCTTGACGGACTAGCGGGATCCTACGAGCAGTACTTC.

The J gene is TRBJ2-1, the V gene TRBV28; D remains unclear. This CDR3 comprises 15 residues. With 4 bases removed from V and 6 bases from J, the gap between germline ends came to 16 bases. Germline V gene data show CDR1 as MDHEN and CDR2 as SYDVKM. CDR3 bases: TGTGCCAGCAGTTCCCCTAGGACCAGACGCAATGAGCAGTTCTTC. This encodes CASSSPRTRRNEQFF.

The V call is TRBV7-9, the J call TRBJ1-1; unclear D gene. V was cut by 6 bases and J by 1 base, with 12 bases left in between. Germline assignment: CDR1 SEHNR and CDR2 FQNEAQ (reference sequence). There are 14 residues in the CDR3. The CDR3 DNA reads as TGTGCCAGCAGGCAATACTACACGAACACTGAAGCTTTCTTT. Translation gives CASRQYYTNTEAFF.

This rearrangement joins TRBV11-1 to TRBJ2-2; possibly TRBD2 for D (6 bases). CDR1 is SGHAT, CDR2 FQDESV, per germline (reference sequence). The CDR3 length is 12 residues. V was cut by 7 bases and J by 5 bases, with 8 bases left in between. The CDR3 sequence is CASTGRTGELFF. In DNA form, the CDR3 reads TGTGCCAGCACAGGGAGGACCGGGGAGCTGTTTTTT.

This chain links TRBV28 with TRBJ2-1, with 10 bases lining up with TRBD2. J gave up 4 bases and V 3 bases, and 6 bases lay outside the gene matches. CDR1 MDHEN and CDR2 SYDVKM come from the germline V gene. The CDR3 is made up of 16 amino acids. The DNA for the CDR3 is TGTGCCAGCAGTTTGCCCGCTAGCGGGAGTTACAATGAGCAGTTCTTC. Translated, it gives CASSLPASGSYNEQFF.

This CDR3 reads CASADRGGRQYV. Written as DNA, the CDR3 is TGCGCCAGCGCGGACAGGGGAGGGAGGCAGTACGTC. V gene TRBV10-2 combines with J gene TRBJ2-7; 9 bases agree with TRBD1. The CDR3 is 12 amino acids. CDR1 WSHSY and CDR2 SAAADI come from the germline V gene. Trimming removed 8 bases from V and 9 bases from J; junction bases left unmatched: 8.

The chain employs TRBV27 and TRBJ2-1; 7 nucleotides align to TRBD1. Losses at the gene ends were 5 bases for V and 9 bases for J; bases not matched to a gene: 13. The CDR3 consists of 15 residues. Germline assignment: CDR1 MNHEY and CDR2 SMNVEV (reference sequence). For the CDR3, the DNA is TGTGCCAGCAGTCTCCGACAGGGCATGGGGTTTGAGCAGTTCTTC. This codes for CASSLRQGMGFEQFF.

This clone was observed a handful of times. CDR3 coding DNA: TGTGCCAGCAGCTTAAGACGTCTCGGGAGCGGGGAGGGGGAGACCCAGTACTTC. Protein: CASSLRRLGSGEGETQYF. J is TRBJ2-5 and V is TRBV7-9; 7 nucleotides agree with TRBD2. Trimming took 2 bases from V and 5 from J; bases not matched to a gene: 17. This CDR3 region has 18 residues. CDR1 and CDR2 (germline): SEHNR, FQNEAQ (reference sequence).

The chain uses TRBV5-1 and TRBJ2-5; 11 bases are a match to TRBD1. Trimming at V came to 4 bases and at J to 5 bases, leaving 7 bases not matched to a gene. CDR1 is SGHRS and CDR2 is YFSETQ in the germline V gene. The CDR3 consists of 15 residues. DNA of the CDR3: TGCGCCAGCAGCGGACAGGGGGCGATGATTGAGACCCAGTACTTC. This translates into CASSGQGAMIETQYF.

CDR3 nucleotide sequence: TGTGCCAGCAGCCAGGGGCACTATGGCTACACCTTC. Its protein product is CASSQGHYGYTF. V gene TRBV6-1 combines with J gene TRBJ1-2; the D gene is possibly TRBD1 (6 bases). V was shortened by 6 bases and J by 3 bases, with 8 bases between the two germline ends. CDR3 length: 12 residues. Germline V gene lookup returns CDR1 MNHNS and CDR2 SASEGT.